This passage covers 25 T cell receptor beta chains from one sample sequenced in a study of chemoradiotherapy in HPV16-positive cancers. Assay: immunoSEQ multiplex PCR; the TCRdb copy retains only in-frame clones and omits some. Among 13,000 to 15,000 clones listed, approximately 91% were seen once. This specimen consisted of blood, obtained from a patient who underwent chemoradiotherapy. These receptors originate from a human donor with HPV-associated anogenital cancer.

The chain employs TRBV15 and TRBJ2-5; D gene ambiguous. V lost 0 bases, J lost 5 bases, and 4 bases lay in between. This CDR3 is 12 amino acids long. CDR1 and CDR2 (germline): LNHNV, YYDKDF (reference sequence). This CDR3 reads CATSRDRETQYF. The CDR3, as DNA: TGTGCCACCAGCAGAGATCGCGAGACCCAGTACTTC. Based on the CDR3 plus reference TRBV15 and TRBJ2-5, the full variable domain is DAMVIQNPRYQVTQFGKPVTLSCSQTLNHNVMYWYQQKSSQAPKLLFHYYDKDFNNEADTPDNFQSRRPNTSFCFLDIRSPGLGDTAMYLCATSRDRETQYFGPGTRLLVL.

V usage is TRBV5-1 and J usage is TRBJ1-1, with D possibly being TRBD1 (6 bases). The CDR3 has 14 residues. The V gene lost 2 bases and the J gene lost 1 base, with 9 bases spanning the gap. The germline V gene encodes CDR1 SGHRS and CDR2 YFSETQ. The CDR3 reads CASSFRTANTEAFF. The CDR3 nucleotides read TGCGCCAGCAGCTTTAGGACAGCGAACACTGAAGCTTTCTTT.

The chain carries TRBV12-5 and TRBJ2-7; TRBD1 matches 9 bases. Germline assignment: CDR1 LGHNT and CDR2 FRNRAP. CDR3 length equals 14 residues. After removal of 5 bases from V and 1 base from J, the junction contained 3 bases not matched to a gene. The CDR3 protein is CASGPGTGSYEQYF. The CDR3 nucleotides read TGTGCTAGTGGTCCAGGGACAGGGTCCTACGAGCAGTACTTC.

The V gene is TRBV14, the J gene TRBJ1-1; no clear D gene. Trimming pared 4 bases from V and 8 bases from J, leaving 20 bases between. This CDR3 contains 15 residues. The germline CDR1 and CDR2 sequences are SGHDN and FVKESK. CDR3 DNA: TGTGCCAGCAGCCCCTTAACGGCAAGAGGACTGGAAGCTTTCTTT. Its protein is CASSPLTARGLEAFF. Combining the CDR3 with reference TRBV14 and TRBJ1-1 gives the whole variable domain EAGVTQFPSHSVIEKGQTVTLRCDPISGHDNLYWYRRVMGKEIKFLLHFVKESKQDESGMPNNRFLAERTGGTYSTLKVQPAELEDSGVYFCASSPLTARGLEAFFGQGTRLTVV.

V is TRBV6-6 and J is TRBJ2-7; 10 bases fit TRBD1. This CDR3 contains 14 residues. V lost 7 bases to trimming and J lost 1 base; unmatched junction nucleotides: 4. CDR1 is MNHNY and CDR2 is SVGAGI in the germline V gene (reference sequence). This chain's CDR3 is CASKGTGVSYEQYF. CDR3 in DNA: TGTGCCAGCAAAGGGACAGGGGTTTCCTACGAGCAGTACTTC.

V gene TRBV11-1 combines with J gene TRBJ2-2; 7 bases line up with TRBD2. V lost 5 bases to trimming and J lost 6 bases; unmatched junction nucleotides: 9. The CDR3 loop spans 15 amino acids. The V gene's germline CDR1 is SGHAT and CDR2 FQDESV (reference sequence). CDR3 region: CASSPPWGGSGELFF. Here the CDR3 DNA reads TGTGCCAGCAGCCCCCCTTGGGGAGGGTCCGGGGAGCTGTTTTTT.

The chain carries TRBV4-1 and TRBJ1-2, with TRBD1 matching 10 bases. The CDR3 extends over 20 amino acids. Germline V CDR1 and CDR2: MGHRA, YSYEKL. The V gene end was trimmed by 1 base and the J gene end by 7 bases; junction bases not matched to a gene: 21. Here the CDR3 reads CASSQGLWTGGNLPPTGYTF. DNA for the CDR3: TGCGCCAGCAGCCAAGGCCTCTGGACAGGGGGGAACTTGCCTCCAACTGGCTACACCTTC.

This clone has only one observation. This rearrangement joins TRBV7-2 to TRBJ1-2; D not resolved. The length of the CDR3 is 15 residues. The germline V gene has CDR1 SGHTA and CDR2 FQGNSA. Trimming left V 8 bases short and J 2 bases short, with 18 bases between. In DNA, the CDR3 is TGTGCCAGCGGCAAGTACAGCTCTAACAACTATGGCTACACCTTC. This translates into CASGKYSSNNYGYTF.

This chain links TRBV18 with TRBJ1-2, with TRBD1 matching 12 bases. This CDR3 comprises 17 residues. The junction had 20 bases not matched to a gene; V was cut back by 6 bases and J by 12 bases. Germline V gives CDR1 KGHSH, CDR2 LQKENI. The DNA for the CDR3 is TGTGCCAGCTCCCCAACTAATACCGGGACAGGGGGCGATGGGGACACCTTC. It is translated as CASSPTNTGTGGDGDTF. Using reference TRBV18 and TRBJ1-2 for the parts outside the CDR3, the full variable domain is NAGVMQNPRHLVRRRGQEARLRCSPMKGHSHVYWYRQLPEEGLKFMVYLQKENIIDESGMPKERFSAEFPKEGPSILRIQQVVRGDSAAYFCASSPTNTGTGGDGDTFGSGTRLTVV.

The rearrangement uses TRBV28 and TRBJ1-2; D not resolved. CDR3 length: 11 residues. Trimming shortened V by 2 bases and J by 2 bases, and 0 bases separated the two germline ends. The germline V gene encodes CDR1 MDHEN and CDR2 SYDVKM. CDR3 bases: TGTGCCAGCAGTTTAAACTATGGCTACACCTTC. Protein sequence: CASSLNYGYTF.

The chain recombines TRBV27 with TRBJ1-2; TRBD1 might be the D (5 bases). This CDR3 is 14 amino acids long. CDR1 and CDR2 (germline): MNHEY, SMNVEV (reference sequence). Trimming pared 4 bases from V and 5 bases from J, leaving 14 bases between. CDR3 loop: CASSSFSGLYGYTF. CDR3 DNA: TGTGCCAGCAGTTCGTTTTCAGGGTTGTATGGCTACACCTTC.

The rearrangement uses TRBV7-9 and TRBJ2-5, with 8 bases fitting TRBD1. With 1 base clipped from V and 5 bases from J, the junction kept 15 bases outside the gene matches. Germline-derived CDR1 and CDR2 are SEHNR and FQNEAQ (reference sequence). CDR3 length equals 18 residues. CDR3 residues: CASSLVATRDRIRETQYF. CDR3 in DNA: TGTGCCAGCAGCTTAGTAGCAACCCGGGACAGGATACGTGAGACCCAGTACTTC. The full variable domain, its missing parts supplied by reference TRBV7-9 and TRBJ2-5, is DTGVSQNPRHKITKRGQNVTFRCDPISEHNRLYWYRQTLGQGPEFLTYFQNEAQLEKSRLLSDRFSAERPKGSFSTLEIQRTEQGDSAMYLCASSLVATRDRIRETQYFGPGTRLLVL.

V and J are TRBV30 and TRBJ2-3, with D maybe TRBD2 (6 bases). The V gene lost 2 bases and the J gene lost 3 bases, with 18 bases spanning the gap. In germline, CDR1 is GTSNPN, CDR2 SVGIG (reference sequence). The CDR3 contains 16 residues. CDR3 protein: CAWSRFTGTETDTQYF. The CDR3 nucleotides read TGTGCCTGGAGTAGATTTACCGGGACTGAAACAGATACGCAGTATTTT.

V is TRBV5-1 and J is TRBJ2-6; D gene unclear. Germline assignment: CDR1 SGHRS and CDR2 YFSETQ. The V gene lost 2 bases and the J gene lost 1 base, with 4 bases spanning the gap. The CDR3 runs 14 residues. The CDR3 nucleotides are TGCGCCAGCAGCTTTTTGTCTGGGGCCAACGTCCTGACTTTC. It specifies CASSFLSGANVLTF.

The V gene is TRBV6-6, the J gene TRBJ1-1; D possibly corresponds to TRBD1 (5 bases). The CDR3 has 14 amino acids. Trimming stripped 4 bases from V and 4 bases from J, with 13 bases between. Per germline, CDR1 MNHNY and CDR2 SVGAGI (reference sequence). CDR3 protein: CASSSPRQTTEAFF. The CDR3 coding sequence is TGTGCCAGCAGTTCCCCTAGACAGACCACTGAAGCTTTCTTT.

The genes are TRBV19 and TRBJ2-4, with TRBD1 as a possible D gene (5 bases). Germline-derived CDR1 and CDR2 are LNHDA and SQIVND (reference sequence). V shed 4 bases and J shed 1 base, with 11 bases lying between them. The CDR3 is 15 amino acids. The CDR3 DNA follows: TGTGCCAGTAGTACGTCAGGGATGGCCAAAAACATTCAGTACTTC. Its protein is CASSTSGMAKNIQYF. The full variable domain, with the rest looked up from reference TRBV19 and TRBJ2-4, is DGGITQSPKYLFRKEGQNVTLSCEQNLNHDAMYWYRQDPGQGLRLIYYSQIVNDFQKGDIAEGYSVSREKKESFPLTVTSAQKNPTAFYLCASSTSGMAKNIQYFGAGTRLSVL.

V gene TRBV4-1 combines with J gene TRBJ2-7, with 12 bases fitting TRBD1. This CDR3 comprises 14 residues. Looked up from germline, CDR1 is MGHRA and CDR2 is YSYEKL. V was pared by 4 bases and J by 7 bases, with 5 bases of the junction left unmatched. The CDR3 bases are TGCGCCAGCAGCCTGGGACAGGGGGCGAGGGAGCAGTACTTC. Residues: CASSLGQGAREQYF.

The CDR3 loop is CASSRQGYEQYF. CDR3 in DNA: TGTGCCAGCAGTAGACAGGGTTACGAGCAGTACTTC. This sequence joins TRBV2 and TRBJ2-7; 7 bases are shared with TRBD1. V dropped 5 bases and J dropped 4; count of bases not matched to a gene: 2. CDR3 length: 12 amino acids. Germline CDR1 reads SNHLY; CDR2 reads FYNNEI.

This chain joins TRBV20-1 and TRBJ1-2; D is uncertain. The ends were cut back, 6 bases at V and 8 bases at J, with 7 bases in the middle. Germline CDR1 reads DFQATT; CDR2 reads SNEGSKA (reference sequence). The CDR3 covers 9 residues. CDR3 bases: TGCAGTGCGAGTCCGGGCTACACCTTC. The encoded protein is CSASPGYTF.

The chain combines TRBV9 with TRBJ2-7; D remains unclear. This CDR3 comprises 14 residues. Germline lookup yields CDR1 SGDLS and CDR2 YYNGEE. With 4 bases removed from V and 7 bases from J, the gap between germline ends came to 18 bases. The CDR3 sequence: CASSISSWAKEQYF. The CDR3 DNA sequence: TGTGCCAGCAGCATCAGTAGTTGGGCCAAGGAGCAGTACTTC.

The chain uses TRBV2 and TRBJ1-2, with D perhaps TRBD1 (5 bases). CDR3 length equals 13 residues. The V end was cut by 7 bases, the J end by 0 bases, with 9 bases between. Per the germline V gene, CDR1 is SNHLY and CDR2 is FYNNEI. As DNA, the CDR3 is TGTGCCAGCATGGGCAGGGCTAACTATGGCTACACCTTC. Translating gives CASMGRANYGYTF. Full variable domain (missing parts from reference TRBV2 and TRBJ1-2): EPEVTQTPSHQVTQMGQEVILRCVPISNHLYFYWYRQILGQKVEFLVSFYNNEISEKSEIFDDQFSVERPDGSNFTLKIRSTKLEDSAMYFCASMGRANYGYTFGSGTRLTVV.

The CDR3 DNA sequence: TGTGCCAGTAGTTCACAGGGGGCGGGTACTGAAGCTTTCTTT. This encodes CASSSQGAGTEAFF. The chain combines TRBV19 with TRBJ1-1; 9 bases line up with TRBD1. CDR3 size: 14 residues. Trimming removed 5 bases from V and 5 bases from J; junction bases left unmatched: 6. Per germline, CDR1 LNHDA and CDR2 SQIVND (reference sequence).

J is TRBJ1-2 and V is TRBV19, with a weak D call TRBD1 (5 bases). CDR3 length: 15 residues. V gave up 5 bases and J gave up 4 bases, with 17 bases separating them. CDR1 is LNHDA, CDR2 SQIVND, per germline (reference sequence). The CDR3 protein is CASSATGTLRYGYTF. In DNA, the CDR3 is TGTGCCAGTAGTGCAACCGGGACCCTCCGCTATGGCTACACCTTC.

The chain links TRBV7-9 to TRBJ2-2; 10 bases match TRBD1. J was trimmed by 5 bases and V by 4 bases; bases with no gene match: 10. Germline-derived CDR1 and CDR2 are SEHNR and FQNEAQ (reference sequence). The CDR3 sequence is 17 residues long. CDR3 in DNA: TGTGCCAGCAGCTCACACCGGGACAGGGGTAGTACCGGGGAGCTGTTTTTT. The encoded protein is CASSSHRDRGSTGELFF. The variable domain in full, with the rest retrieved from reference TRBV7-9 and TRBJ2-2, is DTGVSQNPRHKITKRGQNVTFRCDPISEHNRLYWYRQTLGQGPEFLTYFQNEAQLEKSRLLSDRFSAERPKGSFSTLEIQRTEQGDSAMYLCASSSHRDRGSTGELFFGEGSRLTVL.

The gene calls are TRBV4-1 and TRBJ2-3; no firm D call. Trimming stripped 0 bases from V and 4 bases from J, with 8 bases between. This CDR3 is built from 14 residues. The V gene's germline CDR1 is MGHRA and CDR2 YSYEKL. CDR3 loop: CASSQEPGADTQYF. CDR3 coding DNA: TGCGCCAGCAGCCAAGAACCAGGTGCAGATACGCAGTATTTT.